These 3 T cell receptor beta chains originate from one sample sequenced in a study of blood T cell repertoires in COVID-19. Some clones are missing from TCRdb's copy, which holds only in-frame ones; the method was immunoSEQ multiplex PCR. The table lists 190,000 or so clones, around four fifths of them singletons, with around a tenth in the top ten. The sequenced material came from PBMCs or T cells enriched from blood (not recorded which). Receptors were obtained from a man in his forties who had recovered from COVID-19.

The genes are TRBV5-1 and TRBJ1-1; D perhaps matches TRBD1 (5 bases). The CDR3 consists of 15 residues. Germline V gene data show CDR1 as SGHRS and CDR2 as YFSETQ. The V gene lost 4 bases and the J gene lost 3 bases, with 16 bases spanning the gap. The CDR3 bases are TGCGCCAGCAGCCAGGAGGGACCAGATTACACTGAAGCTTTCTTT. It specifies CASSQEGPDYTEAFF.

The chain carries TRBV12-5 and TRBJ1-2; unclear D gene. This CDR3 is built from 12 residues. Trimming shortened V by 3 bases and J by 4 bases, and 6 bases separated the two germline ends. CDR1 is LGHNT and CDR2 is FRNRAP in the germline V gene. The CDR3 spells CASGFPGYGYTF. The CDR3 DNA is TGTGCTAGTGGTTTTCCCGGCTATGGCTACACCTTC. Supplemented by reference TRBV12-5 and TRBJ1-2, the full variable domain reads DARVTQTPRHKVTEMGQEVTMRCQPILGHNTVFWYRQTMMQGLELLAYFRNRAPLDDSGMPKDRFSAEMPDATLATLKIQPSEPRDSAVYFCASGFPGYGYTFGSGTRLTVV.

The rearrangement joins TRBV7-9 to TRBJ2-7, with TRBD1 identical over 7 bases. Germline-derived CDR1 and CDR2 are SEHNR and FQNEAQ (reference sequence). The CDR3 has 15 residues. Trimming took 4 bases from V and 6 from J; bases not matched to a gene: 12. The chain's CDR3 is CASSSKTGLFGEQYF. The CDR3 nucleotides are TGTGCCAGCAGCTCCAAGACAGGGTTGTTTGGCGAGCAGTACTTC.